These 25 T cell receptor beta chains share one sample of origin, sequenced in a study of T-cell reconstitution after alpha-beta-depleted transplantation in children. The library targeted TCRbeta and was prepared with unique molecular identifiers. TCRdb re-called the PCR reads with MiXCR, one entry per CDR3 protein. Of 300,000 to 400,000 distinct CDR3 sequences listed, approximately 23% are singletons. Sequenced here: PBMCs, mostly from graft donor cells, sampled 180 days after TCRalphabeta/CD19-depleted stem cell transplant. The receptors derive from a male patient younger than 18 who had a stem cell transplant for acute lymphoblastic leukemia, so the T cells may come from the graft donor.

As concerns this clonotype: The conserved closing phenylalanine or tryptophan is absent in this CDR3, likely reflecting a read error. V gene TRBV3-1 combines with J gene TRBJ2-1, with 13 bases lining up with TRBD2. CDR3 size: 15 residues. From germline, CDR1 is LGHDT and CDR2 YNNKEL (reference sequence). V dropped 5 bases and J dropped 10; count of bases not matched to a gene: 8. CDR3 DNA: TGTGCCAGCAGCGCACTAGCGGGAGGGCCAGGGGAGCAGTTCATC. This codes for CASSALAGGPGEQFI.

This clonotype was seen a few times. The chain has TRBV6-1 and TRBJ1-2; D perhaps matches TRBD1 (5 bases). Trimming stripped 6 bases from V and 4 bases from J, with 12 bases between. CDR1 is MNHNS and CDR2 is SASEGT in the germline V gene. The CDR3 is 13 residues long. Written as DNA, the CDR3 is TGTGCCAGCAGACACCCAGGGACCTATGGCTACACCTTC. Its protein product is CASRHPGTYGYTF.

The chain couples TRBV5-4 to TRBJ2-5, with a tentative D call TRBD1 (6 bases). CDR1 is SGHNT and CDR2 is YYREEE in the germline V gene (reference sequence). This CDR3 has 17 amino acids. Trimming removed 0 bases at V and 4 bases at J, with 19 bases between. CDR3 sequence (DNA): TGTGCCAGCAGCTTGGCCTATGGACAGTGGAGCGGAGAGACCCAGTACTTC. Protein sequence: CASSLAYGQWSGETQYF.

This clonotype has more than one count but fewer than ten. CDR3 loop: CASSLRGGSFNQPQHF. The CDR3 coding sequence is TGTGCCAGCAGTTTAAGGGGGGGATCTTTCAATCAGCCCCAGCATTTT. The chain joins TRBV12-3 or TRBV12-4 to TRBJ1-5, with D perhaps TRBD1 (6 bases). The CDR3 is 16 residues long. The V end was cut by 2 bases, the J end by 3 bases, with 14 bases between.

This clonotype was detected ten times or more. The rearrangement joins TRBV5-5 to TRBJ2-3; 9 bases line up with TRBD2. J was trimmed by 10 bases and V by 0 bases; bases with no gene match: 9. The CDR3 loop spans 15 amino acids. Per the germline V gene, CDR1 is SGHKS and CDR2 is YYEKEE (reference sequence). The CDR3 region has the DNA TGTGCCAGCAGCTTGGTAGCGGGGGCACCGTCGGCGCAGTATTTT. Translating gives CASSLVAGAPSAQYF.

V is TRBV6-1 and J is TRBJ2-1, with 16 positions matching TRBD2. This CDR3 is 17 amino acids long. The V segment lost 6 bases and the J segment 2 bases; nucleotides outside the gene matches: 4. Germline CDR1 is MNHNS and CDR2 is SASEGT. This CDR3 reads CASRGLAGGPTYNEQFF. CDR3 nucleotide sequence: TGTGCCAGCAGGGGACTAGCGGGAGGGCCGACCTACAATGAGCAGTTCTTC.

This clonotype has more than one count but fewer than ten. This chain links TRBV7-2 with TRBJ2-1; D is unclear. This CDR3 contains 13 residues. Germline lookup yields CDR1 SGHTA and CDR2 FQGNSA. The germline V and J ends were trimmed by 4 bases and 4 bases, with 8 bases remaining between them. For the CDR3, the DNA is TGTGCCAGCAGCTCTATCCGGTACAATGAGCAGTTCTTC. Its protein product is CASSSIRYNEQFF.

The J gene is TRBJ2-7, the V gene TRBV29-1; tentatively, D is TRBD1 (6 bases). Germline values: CDR1 SQVTM, CDR2 ANQGSEA. The V and J ends lost 4 bases and 1 base respectively, with 11 bases between them. The CDR3 consists of 13 residues. DNA for the CDR3: TGCAGCGTTGTTGGTGACAGGTCCTACGAGCAGTACTTC. This encodes CSVVGDRSYEQYF.

This sequence joins TRBV4-2 and TRBJ1-2, with 9 bases fitting TRBD1. This CDR3 has 17 amino acids. The germline V gene has CDR1 LGHNA and CDR2 YNFKEQ. Unmatched junction bases numbered 12, after V lost 3 bases and J lost 4 bases. CDR3 bases: TGTGCCAGCAGCCAGGGACAGGGTGGGGCAGACCTCTATGGCTACACCTTC. Protein: CASSQGQGGADLYGYTF.

J is TRBJ1-6 and V is TRBV5-6; D ambiguous. Germline V gives CDR1 SGHDT, CDR2 YYEEEE. The CDR3 runs to 15 residues. V was pared by 4 bases and J by 7 bases, with 15 bases between. The CDR3 here is CASSPASFGNSPLHF. The CDR3 DNA reads TGTGCCAGCAGCCCGGCCTCGTTCGGCAATTCACCCCTCCACTTT. Complete variable domain (other parts from reference TRBV5-6 and TRBJ1-6): DAGVTQSPTHLIKTRGQQVTLRCSPKSGHDTVSWYQQALGQGPQFIFQYYEEEERQRGNFPDRFSGHQFPNYSSELNVNALLLGDSALYLCASSPASFGNSPLHFGNGTRLTVT.

The chain carries TRBV12-3 or TRBV12-4 and TRBJ1-1; 7 bases agree with TRBD1. The CDR3 is 17 residues long. V lost 6 bases, J lost 4 bases, and 17 bases stayed unmatched. The CDR3 here is CASRGDRAPLFGTEAFF. In DNA form, the CDR3 reads TGTGCCAGCAGGGGAGACAGGGCCCCCCTCTTTGGCACTGAAGCTTTCTTT.

This clonotype was observed a handful of times. V gene TRBV20-1 combines with J gene TRBJ1-1; no clear D. Per germline, CDR1 DFQATT and CDR2 SNEGSKA (reference sequence). The CDR3 is made up of 11 amino acids. Deletions cut 4 bases from V and 9 bases from J, with 12 bases between. The CDR3 DNA follows: TGCAGTGCTACTAAAGATTCAAAAGCTTTCTTT. Protein product: CSATKDSKAFF.

This clonotype was picked up a small number of times. This rearrangement joins TRBV18 to TRBJ2-3; D is uncertain. The V end lost 0 bases, the J end lost 5 bases, and 12 bases lay between the germline ends. This CDR3 comprises 15 residues. The germline V gene encodes CDR1 KGHSH and CDR2 LQKENI. CDR3 amino acids: CASSPPAGSGDTQYF. Here the CDR3 DNA reads TGTGCCAGCTCACCACCGGCAGGTTCAGGAGATACGCAGTATTTT.

This clonotype has more than one count but fewer than ten. The junction does not match germline at one end; this may be a read error. The CDR3 nucleotides are TGTGCCATCAGTGAGACAGGGGGAATGATCATGAACTCTGAAGCTTTCTTT. As protein: CAISETGGMIMNSEAFF. The chain joins TRBV10-3 to TRBJ1-1, with TRBD1 matching over 8 bases. Germline CDR1 ENHRY, CDR2 SYGVKD. The CDR3 has 17 residues.

In this sample, this clonotype turned up many times. V and J are TRBV25-1 and TRBJ2-2; D is possibly TRBD2 (6 bases). With 8 bases removed from V and 1 base from J, the gap between germline ends came to 11 bases. CDR1 is MGHDK and CDR2 is SYGVNS in the germline V gene. The CDR3 is 14 residues long. The CDR3 DNA sequence: TGTGCCAGCCGGGGGAACAGGAACACCGGGGAGCTGTTTTTT. It encodes CASRGNRNTGELFF. The complete variable domain, with remaining parts taken from reference TRBV25-1 and TRBJ2-2, reads EADIYQTPRYLVIGTGKKITLECSQTMGHDKMYWYQQDPGMELHLIHYSYGVNSTEKGDLSSESTVSRIRTEHFPLTLESARPSHTSQYLCASRGNRNTGELFFGEGSRLTVL.

The chain couples TRBV21-1 to TRBJ2-7; the DNA was not compared with TRBD2, the D call given in the table. TRBV21-1 is a recognized pseudogene. The length of the CDR3 is 21 residues. Here the CDR3 DNA reads TGTGCCAGCAGCAAAGAATCAGAGGAGGGCTCAGGTCCAGCATACTCCTACGAGCAGTACTTC. Amino acids: CASSKESEEGSGPAYSYEQYF.

This chain joins TRBV20-1 and TRBJ2-5, with 15 bases matching TRBD2. The CDR3 has 18 amino acids. V was pared by 3 bases and J by 5 bases, with 13 bases of the junction left unmatched. CDR1 and CDR2 (germline): DFQATT, SNEGSKA (reference sequence). The CDR3 DNA follows: TGCAGTGCTAGGAGGCGTGGACTAGCGGGAGGGCCGGTGGAGACCCAGTACTTC. It is translated as CSARRRGLAGGPVETQYF.

The V call is TRBV5-1, the J call TRBJ2-7; 10 nucleotides align to TRBD2. J lost 4 bases, V lost 0 bases, and 4 bases had no gene match. In germline, CDR1 is SGHRS, CDR2 YFSETQ. CDR3 length equals 15 residues. CDR3 DNA sequence: TGCGCCAGCAGCTTGGCGGGACTAGCGCTGTACGAGCAGTACTTC. Amino acids: CASSLAGLALYEQYF.

This clonotype was recorded a few times. The chain employs TRBV4-1 and TRBJ1-2; no definite D call. Per germline, CDR1 MGHRA and CDR2 YSYEKL. The CDR3 is 13 residues long. V dropped 3 bases and J dropped 9 bases, with 14 bases sitting between them. The CDR3 sequence is CASSQRFGPRYTF. The CDR3 DNA reads as TGCGCCAGCAGCCAGAGATTCGGACCGCGCTACACCTTC.

With regard to this clonotype: A much bigger clone sits one base away, suggesting this may be a read error. The gene calls are TRBV5-1 and TRBJ1-2; a possible D gene is TRBD1 (5 bases). In germline, CDR1 is SGHRS, CDR2 YFSETQ. The CDR3 covers 14 residues. The CDR3 sequence: CARSSRMGDYGYTF. The CDR3 region has the DNA TGCGCCAGAAGCTCCCGAATGGGGGACTATGGCTACACCTTC.

The gene calls are TRBV27 and TRBJ2-7; 11 nucleotides line up with TRBD2. J lost 3 bases, V lost 7 bases, and 11 bases had no gene match. Germline loops: CDR1 MNHEY, CDR2 SMNVEV (reference sequence). This CDR3 is built from 16 residues. The CDR3, as DNA: TGTGCCAGCACCGTAGCGGGAGGGCCCTCCTTCTACGAGCAGTACTTC. This encodes CASTVAGGPSFYEQYF.

This clonotype was counted ten times or more. The chain couples TRBV5-1 to TRBJ2-2; 8 bases fit TRBD2. J gave up 3 bases and V 7 bases, and 14 bases lay outside the gene matches. Germline CDR1 and CDR2: SGHRS and YFSETQ. The CDR3 is 17 residues long. CDR3 amino acids: CASHRPSGSGDTGELFF. The CDR3 bases are TGCGCCAGCCATCGTCCCAGCGGGAGTGGAGACACCGGGGAGCTGTTTTTT.

This clonotype has a handful of counts. V gene TRBV24-1 combines with J gene TRBJ2-1, with 8 bases lining up with TRBD2. Germline assignment: CDR1 KGHDR and CDR2 SFDVKD. The CDR3 loop spans 14 amino acids. V lost 7 bases, J lost 2 bases, and 3 bases stayed unmatched. The CDR3, as DNA: TGTGCCACCAGGACTAGCGCCGCCTACAATGAGCAGTTCTTC. It encodes CATRTSAAYNEQFF.

This clonotype has more than one count but fewer than ten. The rearrangement uses TRBV5-6 and TRBJ1-2; D gene ambiguous. Trimming took off 0 bases at V and 3 bases at J, with 12 bases between the two ends. In germline, CDR1 is SGHDT, CDR2 YYEEEE. This CDR3 has 15 residues. Written as DNA, the CDR3 is TGTGCCAGCAGCTTGGAGGCCAGGAGCTACTATGGCTACACCTTC. Translating it yields CASSLEARSYYGYTF.

The J gene is TRBJ2-1, the V gene TRBV18, with TRBD2 matching over 9 bases. Looked up from germline, CDR1 is KGHSH and CDR2 is LQKENI. J gave up 3 bases and V 1 base, and 4 bases lay outside the gene matches. The CDR3 covers 16 residues. The CDR3 is CASSPQAGGHYNEQFF. For the CDR3, the DNA is TGTGCCAGCTCACCACAAGCGGGAGGCCACTACAATGAGCAGTTCTTC.